This T cell receptor (beta chain) originates from a study of beta chain features in type 1 diabetes. CD4+ naive, central memory, regulatory and stem cell-like memory subsets were isolated by sorting on CD45RO/CCR7/CD25/CD127/CD95/CD27. Worth noting for this clone: Its specificity is not known.

Whole-study findings and limits: cDNA sequencing could over-represent cells with high TCR expression. Moderate yet significant TCRB CDR3 shortening was seen in Type 1 diabetes patients in all four CD4+ subsets.

Sequenced material consisted of expressed TCRB transcripts (all of the isolated RNA was reverse transcribed). Naive, central memory and regulatory T cell samples yielded around 3.9 million reads on average. Clones were read by immunoSEQ multiplex PCR, and TCRdb kept only the in-frame ones, dropping some. The table has around 360,000 clones, roughly 13% seen once; the top ten hold over 0.008%. V lost 6 bases and J 0 bases, leaving 9 bases between the germline ends. Germline-derived CDR1 and CDR2 are KGHSH and LQKENI. CDR3 length: 14 amino acids. The origin of this receptor is a woman aged 18-35 years with type 1 diabetes. J is TRBJ1-5 and V is TRBV18, with TRBD1 as a possible D gene (6 bases). The sequenced sample was naive CD4+ T cells from blood. The chain's CDR3 is CASSRTDSNQPQHF. CDR3 DNA: TGTGCCAGCTCTAGGACAGATAGCAATCAGCCCCAGCATTTT.